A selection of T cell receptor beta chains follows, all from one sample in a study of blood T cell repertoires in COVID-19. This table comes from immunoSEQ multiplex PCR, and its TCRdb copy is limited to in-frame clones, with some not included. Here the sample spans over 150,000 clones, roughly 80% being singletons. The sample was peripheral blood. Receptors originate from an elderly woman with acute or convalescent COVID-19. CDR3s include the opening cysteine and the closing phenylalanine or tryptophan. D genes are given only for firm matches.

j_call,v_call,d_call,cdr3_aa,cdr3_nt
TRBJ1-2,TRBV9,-,CASSFRDTANYGYTF,TGTGCCAGCAGCTTCCGGGACACGGCTAACTATGGCTACACCTTC
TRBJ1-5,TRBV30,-,CAWSVPGFNNQPQHF,TGTGCCTGGAGTGTTCCGGGTTTTAACAATCAGCCCCAGCATTTT
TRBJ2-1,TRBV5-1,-,CASSLGTAINEQFF,TGCGCCAGCAGCTTGGGGACAGCTATCAATGAGCAGTTCTTC
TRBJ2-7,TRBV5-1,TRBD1,CASSLGTGLGEQYF,TGCGCCAGCAGCTTGGGGACAGGGCTGGGAGAGCAGTACTTC
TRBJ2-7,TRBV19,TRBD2,CASSISPKRDSYEQYF,TGTGCCAGTAGTATTTCCCCGAAGCGGGACTCCTACGAGCAGTACTTC
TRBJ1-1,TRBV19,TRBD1,CASSWTGGPRNTEAFF,TGTGCCAGTAGTTGGACAGGGGGTCCTCGGAACACTGAAGCTTTCTTT
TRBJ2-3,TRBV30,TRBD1,CAWNGQGNTDTQYF,TGTGCCTGGAACGGACAGGGTAACACAGATACGCAGTATTTT
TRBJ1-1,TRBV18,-,CASSPNHKNTEAFF,TGTGCCAGCTCACCGAACCACAAGAACACTGAAGCTTTCTTT
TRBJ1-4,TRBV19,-,CASSISRATNEKLFF,TGTGCCAGTAGTATTTCCCGTGCAACTAATGAAAAACTGTTTTTT
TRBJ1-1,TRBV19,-,CASSRANTEAFF,TGTGCCAGTAGTCGCGCGAACACTGAAGCTTTCTTT
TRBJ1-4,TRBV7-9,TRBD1,CASSTRTGEKLFF,TGTGCCAGCAGCACCAGGACAGGAGAAAAACTGTTTTTT
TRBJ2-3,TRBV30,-,CAWSVRVGSTDTQYF,TGTGCCTGGAGTGTACGAGTCGGGAGCACAGATACGCAGTATTTT